This T cell receptor (beta chain) was identified during a study of blood T cells in healthy people across ages. About the study: About one barcoded TCR beta cDNA was captured per two T cells. Study conclusions and caveats: Naive T cell percentage strongly correlated with TCR beta diversity.

Together with a sample-barcoded 5' primer, a J-beta primer mix was included in a second PCR lasting roughly 6 to 12 cycles. MiXCR, run by TCRdb on the 5' RACE reads, gives a single entry per CDR3 protein. The sample includes fewer than 2,000,000 distinct CDR3 sequences, about two fifths of them seen just once. The CDR3 runs to 12 residues. The V gene lost 5 bases and the J gene lost 8 bases, with 13 bases spanning the gap. Germline CDR1 is DFQATT and CDR2 is SNEGSKA (reference sequence). Points on this clonotype: Its specificity is unknown.

The sample comprised blood. The chain joins TRBV20-1 to TRBJ2-1; TRBD1 might be the D (6 bases). This sequence originates from a human donor in good health. The CDR3 bases are TGCAGTGCTCACAGGGTTGAGGATGAGCAGTTCTTC. Translation: CSAHRVEDEQFF.